The rows below give T cell receptor beta chains drawn from one sample of a study of neoadjuvant anti-PD-1 for oral cavity cancer. Sequencing was performed with immunoSEQ multiplex PCR; in TCRdb, only in-frame clones are kept and a portion is missing. The table lists over 10,000 clones, around 53% of them singletons, with roughly an eighth in the top ten. The specimen comprised tumor tissue, sampled before nivolumab (anti-PD-1) treatment. Receptor source: a person aged 40-85 years with oral cavity squamous cell carcinoma. CDR3s include the opening cysteine and the closing phenylalanine or tryptophan.

>TRBV5-5|TRBJ2-1
CASSLSLYNEQFF
>TRBV14|TRBJ2-7
CASSQVVKGGEQYF
>TRBV6-1|TRBJ1-2
CASSEDRANYGYTF
>TRBV5-8|TRBJ2-6
CASSLQGTGANVLTF
>TRBV29-1|TRBJ1-3
CSVAGSGNTIYF
>TRBV29-1|TRBJ2-5
CSAADSQETQYF
>TRBV27|TRBJ2-3
CASSLSGGDTQYF
>TRBV10-3|TRBJ2-6
CAILPTAGANVLTF
>TRBV5-1|TRBJ2-1
CASSLGGGRDNEQFF
>TRBV5-4|TRBJ2-2
CASSQGLAGFAGELFF
>TRBV6-5|TRBJ2-1
CASSEVAGSYNEQFF
>TRBV18|TRBJ1-2
CASSPPGQGRYGYTF
>TRBV6-5|TRBJ1-5
CASSYSGKEPQHF
>TRBV28|TRBJ1-5
CASRSKGYQPQHF
>TRBV6-6|TRBJ2-1
CASSYDTSGIYNEQFF
>TRBV11-2|TRBJ1-4
CASSSGPYPGEKLFF
>TRBV7-9|TRBJ2-7
CASSNLRGPYEQYF
>TRBV14|TRBJ1-2
CASSQGQQGVGYGYTF
>TRBV5-1|TRBJ2-7
CASSVWGPQRVSGRAFNEQYF
>TRBV14|TRBJ2-7
CASSPGLYGEQYF
>TRBV7-6|TRBJ2-3
CASSSRDSTDTQYF
>TRBV27|TRBJ2-3
CASSLGLATDTQYF
>TRBV11-2|TRBJ2-1
CASSLRTGGLSDNEQFF
>TRBV5-1|TRBJ1-2
CASSSTEVGYGYTF
>TRBV5-8|TRBJ2-5
CASTLSGETQYF
>TRBV28|TRBJ2-2
CASRPGLAARGELFF
>TRBV7-2|TRBJ2-1
CASSLAQRTYNEQFF
>TRBV19|TRBJ2-1
CASSTGQSGYNEQFF
>TRBV6-1|TRBJ1-3
CASSEGGNTIYF
>TRBV5-6|TRBJ2-5
CASSTGLVMETQYF
>TRBV5-1|TRBJ2-7
CASSPNYGTGGQYEQYF
>TRBV18|TRBJ2-2
CASSPSTDQRELFF
>TRBV6-1|TRBJ1-3
CASSELEESSGNTIYF
>TRBV7-9|TRBJ1-5
CASSLAHGGNQPQHF
>TRBV6-1|TRBJ1-5
CASSGPGGTNQPQHF
>TRBV2|TRBJ2-7
CASSEAYSGTYEQYF
>TRBV5-6|TRBJ2-5
CASSLSSGQETQYF
>TRBV27|TRBJ1-2
CASSWGQGNGYTF
>TRBV9|TRBJ1-5
CASSVGEGSNQPQHF
>TRBV27|TRBJ2-1
CASSPHRTSGRENEQFF
>TRBV21-1|TRBJ2-1
CASSKVWGLLYNEQFF
>TRBV11-2|TRBJ2-5
CASRAPAGETQYF
>TRBV5-8|TRBJ2-7
CASSPSTSKYEQYF
>TRBV7-3|TRBJ2-7
CASGTGAEQYF
>TRBV5-1|TRBJ2-5
CASSLGGARGETQYF
>TRBV30|TRBJ2-1
CAFSSVMTSGNPNEQFF
>TRBV28|TRBJ2-1
CASSRRQPGSNEQFF
>TRBV4-1|TRBJ1-5
CASSQYGQPNQPQHF
>TRBV7-3|TRBJ2-2
CASSLSPANTGELFF
>TRBV6-1|TRBJ2-4
CASRAGLEKNIQYF
>TRBV27|TRBJ2-7
CASSPNFEQYF
>TRBV27|TRBJ2-1
CASSFGLAGVNEQFF
>TRBV7-9|TRBJ2-2
CASSLEGNTGELFF
>TRBV25-1|TRBJ2-3
CASSELGSGGSTDTQYF
>TRBV7-3|TRBJ2-7
CASSLDRASREQYF
>TRBV5-1|TRBJ2-7
CASSLTAYEQYF
>TRBV2|TRBJ2-2
CASSRQGYGGELFF
>TRBV7-7|TRBJ2-5
CASARLGETQYF
>TRBV7-9|TRBJ2-7
CASSLVVSYEQYF